This T cell receptor (beta chain) was sequenced for a study of read filtering for tumor transcriptome and immune sequencing. Study information: By R-ISS, stages I, II and III held approximately 8, 17 and 7 patients. Whole-transcriptome libraries were prepared after DNase treatment.

Many counts were recorded for this clonotype. Its antigen is unknown. Study results and caveats: Even smaller IR-seq throughput identified most shared clonotypes.

CDR1 and CDR2 (germline): DFQATT, SNEGSKA (reference sequence). Trimming removed 5 bases from V and 3 bases from J; junction bases left unmatched: 9. The CDR3 is 14 amino acids. From around 440 ng of RNA, a library with molecular barcoded alpha/delta and beta/gamma adaptors was made. TCRdb re-derived calls from the reads in MiXCR, one entry per CDR3 protein. This table has 45,000 to 55,000 distinct CDR3 sequences, approximately 12% appearing once. The rearrangement joins TRBV20-1 to TRBJ2-5, with TRBD1 identical over 7 bases. The TCR sequence derives from a donor at least 40 years old with multiple myeloma. Sequenced material: a population of CD138-negative cells sorted from bone marrow. CDR3 sequence reads: CSADSGTVEETQYF. As DNA, the CDR3 is TGCAGTGCTGATTCCGGGACAGTCGAAGAGACCCAGTACTTC.